A single sample is the source of the 23 T cell receptor beta chains below, sequenced in a study of PD-1 blockade in classical Hodgkin lymphoma. Time point given: cycle 4 day 1 (C4D1), after 6 weeks of nivolumab. Each and every patient relapsed after autologous stem cell transplantation, and patients got differing brentuximab vedotin exposure. Measured with immunoSEQ multiplex PCR; TCRdb has only the in-frame clones, and not every one. The sample carries 85,000 to 90,000 clones, less than 95% recorded once. The specimen was peripheral blood mononuclear cells (PBMCs), collected before the fourth cycle of nivolumab. The receptors shown here come from a human donor with classical Hodgkin lymphoma.

The chain employs TRBV10-1 and TRBJ2-7; D is perhaps TRBD2 (5 bases). The germline V gene encodes CDR1 WNHNN and CDR2 SYGVQD (reference sequence). Trimming stripped 3 bases from V and 3 bases from J, with 15 bases between. This CDR3 comprises 15 residues. DNA for the CDR3: TGCGCCAGCAGTGACCCGGCCACCGGGGACTACGAGCAGTACTTC. Encoded protein: CASSDPATGDYEQYF.

This chain joins TRBV25-1 and TRBJ1-2, with a possible D match to TRBD1 (6 bases). Trimming removed 8 bases at V and 7 bases at J, with 17 bases between. Per the germline V gene, CDR1 is MGHDK and CDR2 is SYGVNS. CDR3 size: 13 residues. CDR3 DNA sequence: TGTGCCAGCTCCTTGGGGGGGGCCAGTGGCTACACCTTC. Translation: CASSLGGASGYTF.

This chain uses TRBV5-1 with TRBJ2-7; a weak D match, TRBD1 (6 bases). Germline loops: CDR1 SGHRS, CDR2 YFSETQ. V was pared by 4 bases and J by 6 bases, with 17 bases between. The CDR3 is made up of 14 amino acids. The CDR3, as DNA: TGCGCCAGCAGCCCCGAAGGGGGAGAGGGCGAGCAGTACTTC. It yields the protein CASSPEGGEGEQYF.

V gene TRBV19 combines with J gene TRBJ2-7; D is perhaps TRBD1 or TRBD2 (6 bases each). V lost 2 bases and J lost 2, with 13 bases in between. The CDR3 has 15 residues. Germline V CDR1 and CDR2: LNHDA, SQIVND (reference sequence). The CDR3 is CASSIQQGGPYEQYF. CDR3 DNA: TGTGCCAGTAGTATACAACAGGGAGGACCCTACGAGCAGTACTTC.

The rearrangement uses TRBV7-8 and TRBJ2-7; 9 positions match TRBD1. The ends lost 5 bases at V and 2 bases at J; junction bases unmatched: 7. CDR3 length: 15 amino acids. Germline V gene data show CDR1 as SGHVS and CDR2 as FQNEAQ. The CDR3 DNA sequence: TGTGCCAGCAGCACACAGGGGGCTCAGCCCTACGAGCAGTACTTC. Translation gives CASSTQGAQPYEQYF. The variable domain in full, with the rest retrieved from reference TRBV7-8 and TRBJ2-7, is GAGVSQSPRYKVAKRGQDVALRCDPISGHVSLFWYQQALGQGPEFLTYFQNEAQLDKSGLPSDRFFAERPEGSVSTLKIQRTQQEDSAVYLCASSTQGAQPYEQYFGPGTRLTVT.

This chain joins TRBV30 and TRBJ2-7; no reliable D call. The germline CDR1 and CDR2 sequences are GTSNPN and SVGIG (reference sequence). The V and J ends lost 4 bases and 4 bases respectively, with 17 bases between them. The CDR3 sequence is 14 residues long. CDR3 region: CAWTHGYIKYEQYF. For the CDR3, the DNA is TGTGCCTGGACCCACGGGTATATTAAGTACGAGCAGTACTTC.

The chain couples TRBV7-7 to TRBJ2-3, with TRBD1 identical over 9 bases. Germline trimming cut 2 bases from V and 0 bases from J; bases unmatched to any gene: 3. The CDR3 runs to 16 residues. CDR1 SSHAT and CDR2 FNYEAQ come from the germline V gene (reference sequence). DNA for the CDR3: TGTGCCAGCAGCTTATCGACAGGGGGGAGCACAGATACGCAGTATTTT. This encodes CASSLSTGGSTDTQYF.

The V call is TRBV27, the J call TRBJ1-2; D is unresolved. There are 9 residues in the CDR3. The germline V and J ends were trimmed by 6 bases and 4 bases, with 0 bases remaining between them. Germline-derived CDR1 and CDR2 are MNHEY and SMNVEV (reference sequence). As DNA, the CDR3 is TGTGCCAGCAGCTATGGCTACACCTTC. Residues: CASSYGYTF.

In its sample, this clone was seen once. This chain joins TRBV5-4 and TRBJ2-7; 7 nucleotides align to TRBD1. Germline lookup yields CDR1 SGHNT and CDR2 YYREEE (reference sequence). The CDR3 totals 16 residues. With 3 bases clipped from V and 11 bases from J, the junction kept 20 bases outside the gene matches. The CDR3 DNA reads as TGTGCCAGCAGCTCGTTAGTATCTAGGGGGCAGGATGGGGAGTACTTC. This codes for CASSSLVSRGQDGEYF. The whole variable domain, filled in from reference TRBV5-4 and TRBJ2-7, reads ETGVTQSPTHLIKTRGQQVTLRCSSQSGHNTVSWYQQALGQGPQFIFQYYREEENGRGNFPPRFSGLQFPNYSSELNVNALELDDSALYLCASSSLVSRGQDGEYFGPGTRLTVT.

This clone was picked up one time. The chain combines TRBV27 with TRBJ2-2, with D unresolved. Germline CDR1 MNHEY, CDR2 SMNVEV (reference sequence). Trimming stripped 9 bases from V and 5 bases from J, with 10 bases between. The CDR3 is made up of 12 amino acids. The CDR3 loop reads CASQVPTGELFF. The CDR3 bases are TGTGCCAGTCAGGTCCCGACCGGGGAGCTGTTTTTT.

The genes are TRBV7-2 and TRBJ2-7, with D unresolved. CDR3 length equals 13 residues. Germline lookup yields CDR1 SGHTA and CDR2 FQGNSA. V lost 1 base to trimming and J lost 2 bases, with 6 bases between them. DNA for the CDR3: TGTGCCAGCAGCTTAGTCCAGGCCTACGAGCAGTACTTC. Translating it yields CASSLVQAYEQYF.

The chain uses TRBV13 and TRBJ2-1; unclear D gene. Germline lookup yields CDR1 PRHDT and CDR2 FYEKMQ (reference sequence). The CDR3 runs to 10 residues. V was cut by 8 bases and J by 7 bases, with 6 bases left in between. The CDR3 loop is CASGVNEQFF. The DNA of the CDR3 is TGTGCCAGCGGAGTAAATGAGCAGTTCTTC.

This clone was detected only once. The V call is TRBV11-2, the J call TRBJ1-2; TRBD1 might be the D (5 bases). V was pared by 8 bases and J by 0 bases, with 16 bases between. The CDR3 is made up of 15 amino acids. Germline CDR1 and CDR2: SGHAT and FQNNGV. The CDR3 region has the DNA TGTGCCAGCGGGAGTGGGACCGCGGCTAACTATGGCTACACCTTC. Its translation: CASGSGTAANYGYTF.

The chain links TRBV11-2 to TRBJ2-7; D is undetermined. Per germline, CDR1 SGHAT and CDR2 FQNNGV. V was shortened by 1 base and J by 4 bases, with 5 bases between the two germline ends. There are 12 residues in the CDR3. CDR3 bases: TGTGCCAGCAGCTTAGCAGGTTACGAGCAGTACTTC. Its protein product is CASSLAGYEQYF.

The genes are TRBV11-3 and TRBJ1-2; D remains ambiguous. The V and J ends lost 4 bases and 8 bases respectively, with 14 bases between them. This CDR3 has 13 amino acids. CDR1 and CDR2 (germline): SGHNT, YENEEA. CDR3 amino acids: CASSYPSGVGYTF. The CDR3 nucleotides are TGTGCCAGCAGCTACCCATCTGGGGTCGGCTACACCTTC. Looking up the rest from reference TRBV11-3 and TRBJ1-2 gives the full variable domain: EAGVVQSPRYKIIEKKQPVAFWCNPISGHNTLYWYLQNLGQGPELLIRYENEEAVDDSQLPKDRFSAERLKGVDSTLKIQPAELGDSAVYLCASSYPSGVGYTFGSGTRLTVV.

This chain links TRBV11-2 with TRBJ1-2; 7 bases are a match to TRBD1. The V segment lost 1 base and the J segment 6 bases; nucleotides outside the gene matches: 5. The germline V gene encodes CDR1 SGHAT and CDR2 FQNNGV. CDR3 length equals 14 residues. The CDR3: CASSLVRTGDGYTF. The CDR3 coding sequence is TGTGCCAGCAGCTTAGTCCGGACAGGAGATGGCTACACCTTC. Full variable domain (missing parts from reference TRBV11-2 and TRBJ1-2): EAGVAQSPRYKIIEKRQSVAFWCNPISGHATLYWYQQILGQGPKLLIQFQNNGVVDDSQLPKDRFSAERLKGVDSTLKIQPAKLEDSAVYLCASSLVRTGDGYTFGSGTRLTVV.

This clone was found once. J is TRBJ2-5 and V is TRBV28, with TRBD1 matching 7 bases. The V segment lost 6 bases and the J segment 5 bases; nucleotides outside the gene matches: 6. CDR3 size: 13 residues. Per the germline V gene, CDR1 is MDHEN and CDR2 is SYDVKM. The CDR3 reads CASRRDRGETQYF. Here the CDR3 DNA reads TGTGCCAGCAGACGGGACAGAGGGGAGACCCAGTACTTC.

The chain uses TRBV5-6 and TRBJ2-1; possible D gene TRBD1, 5 bases. This CDR3 is 13 amino acids long. Germline V lookup: CDR1 SGHDT, CDR2 YYEEEE. V lost 0 bases and J 12 bases, leaving 13 bases between the germline ends. The CDR3 DNA reads as TGTGCCAGCAGCTTGGAATCAGGGAATCCGCAGTTCTTC. Translating gives CASSLESGNPQFF.

The chain has TRBV15 and TRBJ1-4; D is possibly TRBD1 (6 bases). In germline, CDR1 is LNHNV, CDR2 YYDKDF (reference sequence). Trimming pared 6 bases from V and 4 bases from J, leaving 15 bases between. The CDR3 sequence is 15 residues long. The CDR3 DNA sequence: TGTGCCACCAGAAGAACGGGACACATTAATGAAAAACTGTTTTTT. This translates into CATRRTGHINEKLFF.

The chain is built from TRBV4-2 and TRBJ1-3; no clear D gene. In germline, CDR1 is LGHNA, CDR2 YNFKEQ. The CDR3 has 16 residues. V dropped 0 bases and J dropped 8 bases, with 17 bases sitting between them. The CDR3 sequence: CASSQEFRQLRHTIYF. The CDR3 DNA reads TGTGCCAGCAGCCAAGAGTTTAGGCAGCTTAGACACACCATATATTTT.

V is TRBV19 and J is TRBJ1-2; D is uncertain. Germline V gives CDR1 LNHDA, CDR2 SQIVND (reference sequence). The CDR3 totals 20 residues. The V end was cut by 2 bases, the J end by 0 bases, with 25 bases between. The CDR3: CASSINLGEAYVAPNYGYTF. As DNA, the CDR3 is TGTGCCAGTAGTATAAATCTTGGGGAAGCGTATGTGGCACCTAACTATGGCTACACCTTC.

The V call is TRBV10-2, the J call TRBJ2-7; 12 bases map to TRBD2. V trimming: 4 bases; J trimming: 7 bases; junction bases outside the gene matches: 8. Germline V gene lookup returns CDR1 WSHSY and CDR2 SAAADI. There are 15 residues in the CDR3. The CDR3 DNA sequence: TGCGCCAGCAGTGCAGCTAGCGGGGGGGCGGAGGAGCAGTACTTC. Its translation is CASSAASGGAEEQYF.

The rearrangement uses TRBV16 and TRBJ1-1, with D perhaps TRBD1 (6 bases). The CDR3 has 15 amino acids. CDR1 is KGHSY, CDR2 FQNENV, per germline. The V end was cut by 0 bases, the J end by 1 base, with 9 bases between. This chain's CDR3 is CASSQSPGENTEAFF. Written as DNA, the CDR3 is TGTGCCAGCAGCCAATCCCCAGGGGAGAACACTGAAGCTTTCTTT.